This T cell receptor (beta chain) is from a study of molecular identifiers for immune sequencing clone quantification listed by TCRdb under 2018. At the level of the whole study: For a replicate experiment, the RNA from either 20,000 or 100,000 naive CD8 T cells was divided into five aliquots, and four of those aliquots went on to sequencing. The study was a methods study using CD8 T cells to benchmark molecular-identifier clustering-based TCR repertoire sequencing (MIDCIRS) and TCR RNA copy counting.

Beyond this particular receptor, the publication reports: In CMV-specific effector cells, over 97% of molecules were held by clones above 20 RNA copies, whereas under 1% of molecules were held by such clones in naive cells. Modeling estimated 2.5 to 3.5 recovered TCR RNA copies per cell, compared with about ten by digital PCR, which implies 30% to 35% capture efficiency. Highly expanded clone sizes could be underestimated if identical TCR molecules share a barcode. The naive libraries included spiked-in Jurkat TCR RNA (roughly 9 copies' worth), and this RNA is not part of the donor repertoire. When barcode sub-clustering was left out, chimeric consensus sequences inflated TCR diversity, with chimeras reaching as high as 47%. Even against a background of about 960,000 naive CD8 T cells, spiked-in Jurkat TCR RNA amounting to a single cell's worth was reported to be detectable.

The receptor library was made with PCR. Sequenced on an Illumina HiSeq 4000. Bulk TCR libraries were made following a previously described method, with the TCR primers given in Table S5. Total RNA was purified with the Qiagen AllPrep DNA/RNA kit. Before analysis, reads from multiple sequencing runs of one library were combined. Turning to the authors' computational methods: Only reads with exact TCR constant sequence were kept, trimmed to 150 nt, and grouped by their 12-nt molecular barcodes. Reads in each barcode group were sub-clustered using a 15% Levenshtein threshold, and a quality-weighted consensus sequence was built for each RNA molecule. Non-functional sequences were filtered out, along with any lower-count sequence sitting one edit away from another sequence. Based on fitting two negative binomial distributions, any barcode sub-cluster with under 20% of the maximum read count was discarded. TCRdb reran the public reads through fastp at Q25 and MiXCR, keeping productive beta chains. Here each entry gathers all rows of one CDR3 protein and keeps the most common genes and DNA. What appears here as the V and J calls and clone size reflects TCRdb's work, not the paper's. This sample gives about 510,000 distinct CDR3 sequences in total; 20% to 25% of them show up just once. Together, the top ten hold 0.7% to 0.95% of the sample.

This clonotype was detected only a few times. Its antigen is not yet known. No much larger clonotype is one base removed from it; base qualities were not supplied. Between the V and J ends, shortened by 0 bases and 6 bases respectively, the junction contains 11 bases. Based on the germline V gene (reference sequence), the CDR1 and CDR2 sequences are LNHDA and SQIVND. The CDR3 goes from the cysteine to the phenylalanine over 15 residues. Solely the CDR3 DNA is kept, with 45 bases framed from the first base. Libraries of naive CD8 T cells were built from around 20,000 to 990,000 sorted cells, with 10%, 30% or 50% of the purified RNA used. On a BD FACSAria II, naive CD8 T cells were FACS-sorted as CD8+CD4-CCR7+CD45RA+ and collected into RLT Plus buffer. Detection sensitivity was tested by spiking Jurkat RNA equal to ten TCR copies' worth into samples containing roughly 18,000-1,000,000 naive CD8 T cells. CD8 T cells were enriched with RosetteSep CD8+ T Cell Enrichment Cocktail and Ficoll-Paque, followed by ACK red cell lysis.

Sequencing was done on a sample of naive CD8+ T cells from blood, with Jurkat cell RNA spiked in. The label giving this sample's cell subset or site can be read as: FACS-sorted CD8+CD4-CCR7+CD45RA+ naive T cells. The clonotype was recovered from a human donor in good health. Some libraries in this study had Jurkat cell RNA spiked in. The chain is encoded by TRBV19 joined to TRBJ2-2; the D gene lacks a confident call. The CDR3 region has the sequence CASSIDANWAGELFF. The sequence in DNA is TGTGCCAGTAGTATAGATGCAAACTGGGCCGGGGAGCTGTTTTTT.